This T cell receptor (beta chain) derives from a study of blood T cell repertoires in COVID-19. Study details: The study drew acute and convalescent COVID-19 samples from the United States, Italy and Spain.

Study members were between about 18 and 100 years old and lived in fewer than 30 US regions. Donors in Cohort 3 counted as recovered after two negative PCRs, clearance, or symptom resolution. In the source study's methods: Nucleated cell counts were estimated from reference gene primer amplification. Libraries were prepared by immunoSEQ multiplex PCR; TCRdb keeps only in-frame clonotypes and omits some of them. The V and J calls and the clone size are those of that table, but D and trimming were determined from the DNA. The profile shows under 250,000 clones, 85% to 90% of them singletons. J was trimmed by 5 bases and V by 7 bases; bases with no gene match: 7. CDR3 length equals 13 residues.

The chain employs TRBV12-3 or TRBV12-4 and TRBJ1-1; TRBD1 matches at 7 bases. This receptor was obtained from a man aged 40-49 years who had recovered from COVID-19. Material for sequencing was PBMCs or T cells enriched from blood (not recorded which). The CDR3 spells CASIVQGKTEAFF. CDR3 bases: TGTGCCAGCATTGTACAGGGGAAGACTGAAGCTTTCTTT.